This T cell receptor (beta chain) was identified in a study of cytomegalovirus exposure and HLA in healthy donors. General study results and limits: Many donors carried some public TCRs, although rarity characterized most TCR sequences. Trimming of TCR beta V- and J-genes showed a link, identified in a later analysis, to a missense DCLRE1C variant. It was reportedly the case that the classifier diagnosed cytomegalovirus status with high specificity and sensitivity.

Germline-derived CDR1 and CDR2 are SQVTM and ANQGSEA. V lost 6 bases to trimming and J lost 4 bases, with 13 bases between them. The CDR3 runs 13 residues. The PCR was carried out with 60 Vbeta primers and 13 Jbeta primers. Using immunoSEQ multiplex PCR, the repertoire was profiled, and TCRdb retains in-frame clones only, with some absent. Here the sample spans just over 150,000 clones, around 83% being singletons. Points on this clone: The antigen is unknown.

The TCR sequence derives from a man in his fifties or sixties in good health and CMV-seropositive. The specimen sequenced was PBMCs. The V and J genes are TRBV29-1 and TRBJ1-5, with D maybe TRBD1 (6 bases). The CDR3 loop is CSVTWGRNQPQHF. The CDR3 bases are TGCAGCGTCACATGGGGGCGGAATCAGCCCCAGCATTTT. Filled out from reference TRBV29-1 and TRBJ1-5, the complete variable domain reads SAVISQKPSRDICQRGTSLTIQCQVDSQVTMMFWYRQQPGQSLTLIATANQGSEATYESGFVIDKFPISRPNLTFSTLTVSNMSPEDSSIYLCSVTWGRNQPQHFGDGTRLSIL.